Presented here are 3 T cell receptor beta chains from one specimen sequenced in a study of T-cell memory formation after mild COVID-19 (dated by TCRdb to about 2021). Library prep was done by 5' RACE. Sequencing used an Illumina NovaSeq 6000. TCRdb trimmed the raw reads at Q25, called clones with MiXCR and kept productive beta chains. Each CDR3 protein gets just one entry, which takes the most common genes and DNA from the rows behind it. For this sample the table gives roughly 480,000 distinct CDR3 sequences, of which roughly 25% were detected only once. Under 15% of the sample lies in the top ten. Sequences were obtained from PBMCs or a T cell subset sorted from them (not recorded which). Receptor source: an adult woman who had mild COVID-19 (a few samples of this study predate the infection). The sample titles of this study are shuffled in the database, so cell type and time point are left out; the donor was told from shared clones.

This chain joins TRBV6-5 and TRBJ2-1, with no clear D. The germline V and J ends were trimmed by 2 bases and 0 bases, with 8 bases remaining between them. Germline V gives CDR1 MNHEY, CDR2 SVGAGI. The length of the CDR3 is 15 residues. Written as DNA, the CDR3 is TGTGCCAGCAGTTACGTGGCCACCTCCTACAATGAGCAGTTCTTC. Its translation: CASSYVATSYNEQFF.

This clonotype appeared a few times. This sequence joins TRBV9 and TRBJ2-7; 8 nucleotides line up with TRBD2. The V gene end was trimmed by 0 bases and the J gene end by 4 bases; junction bases not matched to a gene: 3. The CDR3 is 14 residues long. In germline, CDR1 is SGDLS, CDR2 YYNGEE. CDR3 nucleotide sequence: TGTGCCAGCAGCGTAGGCGGGGGGACTTACGAGCAGTACTTC. Translation: CASSVGGGTYEQYF.

This clonotype has a handful of counts. The CDR3 here is CASSPLGLPANYGYTF. The CDR3 DNA follows: TGCGCCAGCAGCCCTTTAGGCCTTCCCGCCAACTATGGCTACACCTTC. The chain employs TRBV5-1 and TRBJ1-2; no definite D call. V was clipped by 4 bases and J by 2 bases, with 18 bases between them. The germline V gene encodes CDR1 SGHRS and CDR2 YFSETQ. The CDR3 is made up of 16 amino acids. Based on the CDR3 plus reference TRBV5-1 and TRBJ1-2, the full variable domain is KAGVTQTPRYLIKTRGQQVTLSCSPISGHRSVSWYQQTPGQGLQFLFEYFSETQRNKGNFPGRFSGRQFSNSRSEMNVSTLELGDSALYLCASSPLGLPANYGYTFGSGTRLTVV.